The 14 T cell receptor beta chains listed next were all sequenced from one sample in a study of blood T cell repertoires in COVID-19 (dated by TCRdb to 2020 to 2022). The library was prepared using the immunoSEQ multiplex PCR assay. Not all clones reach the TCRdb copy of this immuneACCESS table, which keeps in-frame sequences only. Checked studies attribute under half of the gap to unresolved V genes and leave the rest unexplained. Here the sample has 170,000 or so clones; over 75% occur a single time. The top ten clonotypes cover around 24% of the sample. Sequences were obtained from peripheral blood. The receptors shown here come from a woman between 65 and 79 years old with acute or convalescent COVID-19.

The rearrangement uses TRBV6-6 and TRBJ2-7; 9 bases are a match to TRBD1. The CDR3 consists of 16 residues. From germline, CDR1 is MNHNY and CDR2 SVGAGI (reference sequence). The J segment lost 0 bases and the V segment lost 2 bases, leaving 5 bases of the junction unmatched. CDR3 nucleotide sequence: TGTGCCAGCAGTTACCCCCTGACAGGGGGCTCCTACGAGCAGTACTTC. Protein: CASSYPLTGGSYEQYF.

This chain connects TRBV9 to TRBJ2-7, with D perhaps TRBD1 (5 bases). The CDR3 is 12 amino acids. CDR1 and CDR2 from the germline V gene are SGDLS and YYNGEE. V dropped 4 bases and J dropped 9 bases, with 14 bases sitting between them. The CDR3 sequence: CASSPQSGLQYF. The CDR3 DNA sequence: TGTGCCAGCAGCCCACAATCAGGGTTGCAGTACTTC.

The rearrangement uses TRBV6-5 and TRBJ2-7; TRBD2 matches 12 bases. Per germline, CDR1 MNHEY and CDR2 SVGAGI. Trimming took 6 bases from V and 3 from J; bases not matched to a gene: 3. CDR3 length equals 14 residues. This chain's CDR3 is CASSRLAGDYEQYF. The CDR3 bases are TGTGCCAGCAGCCGACTAGCGGGGGACTACGAGCAGTACTTC.

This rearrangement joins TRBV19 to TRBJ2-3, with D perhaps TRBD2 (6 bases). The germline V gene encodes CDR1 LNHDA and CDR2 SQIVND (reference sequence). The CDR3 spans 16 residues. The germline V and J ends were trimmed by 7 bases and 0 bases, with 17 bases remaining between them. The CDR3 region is CASIMRGRNSTDTQYF. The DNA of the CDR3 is TGTGCCAGTATAATGAGAGGGAGGAACAGCACAGATACGCAGTATTTT.

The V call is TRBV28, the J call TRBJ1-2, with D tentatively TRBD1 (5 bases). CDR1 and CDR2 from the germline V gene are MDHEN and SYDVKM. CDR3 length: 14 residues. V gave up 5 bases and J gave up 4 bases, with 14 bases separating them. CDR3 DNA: TGTGCCAGCAGTCCTCCATCCGACAGCTATGGCTACACCTTC. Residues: CASSPPSDSYGYTF.

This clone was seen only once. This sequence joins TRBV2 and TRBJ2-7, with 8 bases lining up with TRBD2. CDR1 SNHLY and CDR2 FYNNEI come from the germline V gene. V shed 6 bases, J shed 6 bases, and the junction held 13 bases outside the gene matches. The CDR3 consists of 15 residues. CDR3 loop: CASRIAGQPSAEQYF. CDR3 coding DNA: TGTGCCAGCAGGATAGCGGGACAACCCTCCGCCGAGCAGTACTTC.

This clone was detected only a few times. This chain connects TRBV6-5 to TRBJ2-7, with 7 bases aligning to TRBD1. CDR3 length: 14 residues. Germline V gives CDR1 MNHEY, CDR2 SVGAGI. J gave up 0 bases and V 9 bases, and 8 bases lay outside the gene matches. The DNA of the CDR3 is TGTGCCAGTTTCCGGGACAGCGACTCCTACGAGCAGTACTTC. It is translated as CASFRDSDSYEQYF.

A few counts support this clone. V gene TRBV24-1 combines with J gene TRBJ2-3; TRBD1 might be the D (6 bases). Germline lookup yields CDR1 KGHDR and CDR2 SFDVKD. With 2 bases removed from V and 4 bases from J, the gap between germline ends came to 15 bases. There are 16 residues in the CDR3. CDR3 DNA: TGTGCCACCAGTGATTCCAGACAGGCGGCGGCAGATACGCAGTATTTT. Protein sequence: CATSDSRQAAADTQYF.

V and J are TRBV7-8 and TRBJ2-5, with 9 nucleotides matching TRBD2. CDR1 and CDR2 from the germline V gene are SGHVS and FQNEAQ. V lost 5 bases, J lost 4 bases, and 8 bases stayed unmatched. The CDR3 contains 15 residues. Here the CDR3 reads CASSTTAGGLETQYF. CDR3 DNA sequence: TGTGCCAGCAGCACCACAGCGGGAGGTCTAGAGACCCAGTACTTC.

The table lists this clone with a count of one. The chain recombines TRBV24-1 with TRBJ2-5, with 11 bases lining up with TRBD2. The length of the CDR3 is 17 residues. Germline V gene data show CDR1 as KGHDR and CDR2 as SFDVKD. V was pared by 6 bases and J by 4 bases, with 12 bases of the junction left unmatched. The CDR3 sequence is CATSLGLAGGRGETQYF. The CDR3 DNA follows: TGTGCCACCAGTTTAGGCCTAGCGGGAGGAAGAGGAGAGACCCAGTACTTC.

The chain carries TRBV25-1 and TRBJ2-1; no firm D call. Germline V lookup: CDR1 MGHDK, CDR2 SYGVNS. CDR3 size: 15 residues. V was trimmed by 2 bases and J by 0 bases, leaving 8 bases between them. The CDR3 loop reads CASSEAGPSYNEQFF. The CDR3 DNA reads TGTGCCAGCAGTGAAGCTGGGCCCTCCTACAATGAGCAGTTCTTC.

The CDR3 is CASSYPRAAYNSPLHF. DNA for the CDR3: TGTGCCAGCAGTTACCCCAGGGCGGCCTATAATTCACCCCTCCACTTT. The gene calls are TRBV6-6 and TRBJ1-6, with D perhaps matching TRBD1 (5 bases). This CDR3 has 16 amino acids. CDR1 is MNHNY and CDR2 is SVGAGI in the germline V gene (reference sequence). V was trimmed by 2 bases and J by 2 bases, leaving 10 bases between them.

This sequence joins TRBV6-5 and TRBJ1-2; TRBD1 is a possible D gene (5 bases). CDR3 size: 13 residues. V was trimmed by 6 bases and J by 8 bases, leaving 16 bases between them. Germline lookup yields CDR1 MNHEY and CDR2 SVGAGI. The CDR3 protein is CASRDTGVEGYTF. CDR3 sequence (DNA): TGTGCCAGCAGGGATACGGGGGTGGAAGGCTACACCTTC.

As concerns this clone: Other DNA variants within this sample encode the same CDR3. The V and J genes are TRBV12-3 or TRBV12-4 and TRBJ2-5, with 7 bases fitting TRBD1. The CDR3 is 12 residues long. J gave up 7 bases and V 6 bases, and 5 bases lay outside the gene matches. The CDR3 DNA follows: TGTGCCAGCAGGGGGACAGTCGGGACCCAGTACTTC. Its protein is CASRGTVGTQYF.